A selection of T cell receptor beta chains follows, all from one sample in a study of blood T cells in healthy people across ages. MiXCR was run by TCRdb on the 5' RACE reads, yielding one entry per CDR3 protein. The sample records approximately 690,000 distinct CDR3 sequences, approximately 40% being singletons. Sequencing was done on a sample of blood. The origin of the receptors is a man older than 75 in good health. CDR3s include the opening cysteine and the closing phenylalanine or tryptophan. A D gene is named only where the DNA matches it firmly. Some rows have no size entry. The others give once, few or many, or a class for an expanded clone.

>TRBD1|.|TRBJ2-2|TRBV10-3|14
TGTGCCATCAAAGGGACAGGGGGCCTCGGGGAGCTGTTTTTT
CAIKGTGGLGELFF
>TRBD2|.|TRBJ2-7|TRBV20-1|18
TGCAGTGCTAGAGTAGTGAAAGGGGCGGGAGGATCGCGATACGAGCAGTACTTC
CSARVVKGAGGSRYEQYF
>TRBD2|.|TRBJ2-3|TRBV20-1|17
TGCAGTGCTGAGCCGGGACTAGCGGAAATGAGCACAGATACGCAGTATTTT
CSAEPGLAEMSTDTQYF
>TRBD1|many|TRBJ2-3|TRBV29-1|14
TGCAGCGTTGATAGGACAGGGTTTAGGGATACGCAGTATTTT
CSVDRTGFRDTQYF
>.|few|TRBJ2-5|TRBV9|15
TGTGCCAGCAGCGTTGGGCCCGGACAGCAAGAGACCCAGTACTTC
CASSVGPGQQETQYF
>.|few|TRBJ2-3|TRBV9|15
TGTGCCAGCAGCGTAGCCAGGGTCGGTGGAGATACGCAGTATTTT
CASSVARVGGDTQYF
>.|.|TRBJ2-3|TRBV12-5|16
TGTGCTAGTGGTTTGGGGCAGGGGATAAGCACAGATACGCAGTATTTT
CASGLGQGISTDTQYF
>TRBD1|.|TRBJ2-7|TRBV3-1|14
TGTACCAGCAGCCCGTGGGACAGGGCTCGGGAGCAGTACTTC
CTSSPWDRAREQYF
>.|.|TRBJ2-4|TRBV12-3/TRBV12-4|15
TGTGCCAGCAGTTTGGGGGGAGTAGCCAAAAACATTCAGTACTTC
CASSLGGVAKNIQYF
>.|.|TRBJ1-2|TRBV20-1|18
TGCAGTGCTAGAGAGGTATTTCCGGGCCGAACTTCCCTCTATGGCTACACCTTC
CSAREVFPGRTSLYGYTF
>.|.|TRBJ2-1|TRBV20-1|16
TGCAGTGCTAGAGTCCCGGACCGGGGGCCCTCGTATGAGCAGTTCTTC
CSARVPDRGPSYEQFF
>TRBD2|.|TRBJ2-7|TRBV7-9|18
TGTGCCAGCACCTTAGGCGGGACTAGGGGAGGGAGCTCTAGCGAGCAGTACTTC
CASTLGGTRGGSSSEQYF
>.|few|TRBJ2-1|TRBV4-2|17
TGTGCCAGCAGCATACGGAGTGGGGGCGACCGACGCAATGAGCAGTTCTTC
CASSIRSGGDRRNEQFF
>.|.|TRBJ2-1|TRBV6-2/TRBV6-3|16
TGTGCCAGCAGTTACTCTGGGGCTCAGGCCTACAATGAGCAGTTCTTC
CASSYSGAQAYNEQFF
>TRBD1|.|TRBJ2-2|TRBV7-9|14
TGTGCCAGCAGCTTGGCAGGGGGAGAGGGGGAGCTGTTTTTT
CASSLAGGEGELFF
>.|.|TRBJ1-5|TRBV5-1|14
TGCGCCAGCAGCTTGACACCAAGCAATCAGCCCCAGCATTTT
CASSLTPSNQPQHF
>TRBD2|.|TRBJ2-5|TRBV7-2|15
TGTGCCAGCAGCACCCGGACTAGCGGGACCCTAAGGCAGTACTTC
CASSTRTSGTLRQYF
>TRBD1|.|TRBJ2-1|TRBV15|17
TGTGCCACCAGCAGAGATAGGGGGCGGGCCTCCTACAATGAGCAGTTCTTC
CATSRDRGRASYNEQFF
>.|few|TRBJ2-7|TRBV21-1|14
TGTGCCAGCAGCAAGGGGGGACTAATCTACGAGCAGTACTTC
CASSKGGLIYEQYF
>TRBD1|.|TRBJ2-1|TRBV6-5|15
TGTGCCAGCAGTTACAGGACAGGGGGGAAGAATGAGCAGTTCTTC
CASSYRTGGKNEQFF
>.|.|TRBJ2-7|TRBV29-1|12
TGCAGCGTTGTCGGGCCGGACTACAAGCAGTACTTC
CSVVGPDYKQYF
>.|.|TRBJ2-5|TRBV4-2|16
TGTGCCAGCAGCCCCGGGACTCTGGTTGTAAAAGAGACCCAGTACTTC
CASSPGTLVVKETQYF
>.|few|TRBJ2-1|TRBV7-2|14
TGTGCCAGCAGCTTTCCGGGGGCCTACAATGAGCAGTTCTTC
CASSFPGAYNEQFF
>TRBD1|few|TRBJ1-2|TRBV27|17
TGTGCCAGCAGTTCCCAATACAGGGGGATAGCTAGGTATGGCTACACCTTC
CASSSQYRGIARYGYTF
>TRBD2|.|TRBJ2-7|TRBV6-2/TRBV6-3|14
TGTGCCAGCAGTACCGGAGGACTAGCGGTTGAGCAGTACTTC
CASSTGGLAVEQYF
>.|.|TRBJ2-7|TRBV6-2/TRBV6-3|12
TGTGCCACCCAGGACACTTCCTACGAGCAGTACTTC
CATQDTSYEQYF
>.|few|TRBJ1-1|TRBV20-1|14
TGCAGTGCTAGAGTACCAGGGTGGGGCACTGAAGCTTTCTTT
CSARVPGWGTEAFF
>.|many|TRBJ2-3|TRBV9|12
TGTGCCAGCAGTGTTAGCACAGATACGCAGTATTTT
CASSVSTDTQYF
>TRBD1|.|TRBJ2-7|TRBV12-3/TRBV12-4|15
TGTGCCAGCAGCCCTAGGGCAGGGGGTAACTGCGAGCAGTACTTC
CASSPRAGGNCEQYF
>.|.|TRBJ1-1|TRBV13|13
TGTGCCAGCAGCTCCCTTGGGACCCTTGAAGCTTTCTTT
CASSSLGTLEAFF
>TRBD1|.|TRBJ2-3|TRBV12-3/TRBV12-4|14
TGTGCCAGCAGTTTTCAACAGGGGTCAGATACGCAGTATTTT
CASSFQQGSDTQYF
>.|.|TRBJ2-7|TRBV9|15
TGTGCCAGCAGCGTAGGGCCGGGTCGGTCCTACGAGCAGTACTTC
CASSVGPGRSYEQYF